This TCR beta chain was identified in a study of OX40 agonist ivuxolimab in advanced cancers. Study overall: Three patients had partial responses: one hepatocellular carcinoma, two cutaneous melanoma.

A note on this clone: The same CDR3 also results from other DNA sequences found in this sample.

The protocol was immunoSEQ multiplex PCR, while the TCRdb copy is restricted to in-frame clones and leaves out a portion. The sample yields around 140,000 clones, less than 95% seen once. Germline V CDR1 and CDR2: MDHEN, SYDVKM. With 3 bases removed from V and 7 bases from J, the gap between germline ends came to 7 bases. The CDR3 spans 11 residues. Prior autoimmune disease or systemic immunosuppression barred patients. V usage is TRBV28 and J usage is TRBJ2-7; D is unclear. This clonotype was sampled from an adult with an advanced solid tumor such as melanoma, head and neck, liver or kidney cancer. The sample in question was CD4+ or CD8+ T cells sorted from blood, obtained in a trial of the OX40 agonist ivuxolimab. CDR3 DNA: TGTGCCAGCAGTTTGCGATATGAGCAGTACTTC. Protein product: CASSLRYEQYF.